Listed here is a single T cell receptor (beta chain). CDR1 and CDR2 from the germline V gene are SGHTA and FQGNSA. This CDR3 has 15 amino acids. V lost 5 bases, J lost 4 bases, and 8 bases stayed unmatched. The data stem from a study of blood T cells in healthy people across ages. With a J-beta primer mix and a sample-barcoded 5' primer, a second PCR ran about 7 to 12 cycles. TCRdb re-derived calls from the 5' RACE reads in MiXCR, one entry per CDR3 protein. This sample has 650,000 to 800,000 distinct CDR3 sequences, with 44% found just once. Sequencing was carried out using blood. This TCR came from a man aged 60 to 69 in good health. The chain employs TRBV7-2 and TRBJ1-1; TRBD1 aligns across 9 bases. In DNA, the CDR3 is TGTGCCAGCAGCCAACAGGGGGCGATGTTCACTGAAGCTTTCTTT. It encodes CASSQQGAMFTEAFF.